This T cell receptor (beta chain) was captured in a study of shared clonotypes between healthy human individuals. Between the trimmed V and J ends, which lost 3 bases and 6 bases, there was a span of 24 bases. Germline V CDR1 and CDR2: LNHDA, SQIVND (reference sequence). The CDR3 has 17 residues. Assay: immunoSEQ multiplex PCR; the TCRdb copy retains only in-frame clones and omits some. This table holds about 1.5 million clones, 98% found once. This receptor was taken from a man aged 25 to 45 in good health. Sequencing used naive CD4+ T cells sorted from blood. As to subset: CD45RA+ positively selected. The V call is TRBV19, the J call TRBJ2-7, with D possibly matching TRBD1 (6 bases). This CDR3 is CASSIGFWTKQGTEQYF. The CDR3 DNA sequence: TGTGCCAGTAGTATCGGTTTCTGGACGAAACAGGGTACCGAGCAGTACTTC.